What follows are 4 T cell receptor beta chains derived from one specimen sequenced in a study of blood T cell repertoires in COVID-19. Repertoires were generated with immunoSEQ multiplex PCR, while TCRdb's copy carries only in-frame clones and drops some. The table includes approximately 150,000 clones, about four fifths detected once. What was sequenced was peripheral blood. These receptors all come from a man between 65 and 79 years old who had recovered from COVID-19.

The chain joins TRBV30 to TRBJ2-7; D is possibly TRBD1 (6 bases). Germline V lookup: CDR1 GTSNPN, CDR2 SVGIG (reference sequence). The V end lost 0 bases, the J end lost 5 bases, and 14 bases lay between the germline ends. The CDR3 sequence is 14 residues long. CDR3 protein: CAWSVPTGNDEQYF. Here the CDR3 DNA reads TGTGCCTGGAGTGTACCAACAGGGAACGACGAGCAGTACTTC. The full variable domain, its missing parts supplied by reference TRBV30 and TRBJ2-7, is SQTIHQWPATLVQPVGSPLSLECTVEGTSNPNLYWYRQAAGRGLQLLFYSVGIGQISSEVPQNLSASRPQDRQFILSSKKLLLSDSGFYLCAWSVPTGNDEQYFGPGTRLTVT.

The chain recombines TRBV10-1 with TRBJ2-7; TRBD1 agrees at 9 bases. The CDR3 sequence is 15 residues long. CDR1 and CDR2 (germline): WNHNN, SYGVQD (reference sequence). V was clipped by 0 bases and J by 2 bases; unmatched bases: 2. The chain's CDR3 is CASSESGQGAYEQYF. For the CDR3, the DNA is TGCGCCAGCAGTGAGTCGGGACAGGGCGCCTACGAGCAGTACTTC.

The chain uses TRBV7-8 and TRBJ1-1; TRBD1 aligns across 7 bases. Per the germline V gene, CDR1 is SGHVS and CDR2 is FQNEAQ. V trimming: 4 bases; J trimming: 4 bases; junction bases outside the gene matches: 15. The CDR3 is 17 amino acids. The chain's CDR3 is CASSSPPGQLWSTEAFF. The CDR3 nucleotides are TGTGCCAGCAGCTCCCCTCCGGGACAGTTATGGAGCACTGAAGCTTTCTTT.

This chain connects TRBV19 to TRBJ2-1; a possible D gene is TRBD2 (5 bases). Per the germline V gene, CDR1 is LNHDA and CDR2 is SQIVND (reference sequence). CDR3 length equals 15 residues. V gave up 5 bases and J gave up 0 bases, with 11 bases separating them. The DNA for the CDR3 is TGTGCCAGTAGTTGGTCGGGAAGCTCCTACAATGAGCAGTTCTTC. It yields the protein CASSWSGSSYNEQFF.